One and the same sample provided the 13 T cell receptor beta chains below, sequenced in a study of blood T cell repertoires in COVID-19. Only in-frame clones appear in the TCRdb table, and some are missing; sequencing was by immunoSEQ multiplex PCR. The data show approximately 300,000 clones, 86% seen once. Material for sequencing was PBMCs or T cells enriched from blood (not recorded which). The receptors were gathered from a woman under 30 who had recovered from COVID-19.

This clone turned up a few times. The V gene is TRBV28, the J gene TRBJ1-2; 7 nucleotides match TRBD1. The CDR3 is 14 amino acids. CDR1 and CDR2 (germline): MDHEN, SYDVKM. V shed 6 bases and J 7 bases; nucleotides not matched to a gene: 11. The CDR3 coding sequence is TGTGCCAGCAGACAAGGGACAGCAGTCTCTGGCTACACCTTC. Its translation: CASRQGTAVSGYTF.

With respect to this clone: In the same sample, other DNA sequences code for this CDR3. The chain joins TRBV9 to TRBJ1-2, with 7 nucleotides matching TRBD1. Germline assignment: CDR1 SGDLS and CDR2 YYNGEE. V lost 1 base, J lost 0 bases, and 0 bases stayed unmatched. CDR3 length: 14 amino acids. CDR3 sequence (DNA): TGTGCCAGCAGCGTACAGGGGGCTAACTATGGCTACACCTTC. This translates into CASSVQGANYGYTF.

The J gene is TRBJ2-2, the V gene TRBV3-1 (or the pseudogene TRBV3-2); weak D call: TRBD1 (5 bases). Germline V gene sequence: CDR1 LGHDT, CDR2 YNNKEL (reference sequence). The CDR3 length is 15 residues. V was cut by 4 bases and J by 1 base, with 10 bases left in between. CDR3 coding DNA: TGTGCCAGCAGCCTCAGGGCGGAGAACACCGGGGAGCTGTTTTTT. This codes for CASSLRAENTGELFF.

This clone was found once. The chain couples TRBV5-5 to TRBJ1-3; possible D gene TRBD1, 5 bases. Germline assignment: CDR1 SGHKS and CDR2 YYEKEE (reference sequence). The CDR3 runs 16 residues. V gave up 3 bases and J gave up 0 bases, with 13 bases separating them. The chain's CDR3 is CASSSSRVSSGNTIYF. For the CDR3, the DNA is TGTGCCAGCAGCTCTTCCAGGGTTTCCTCTGGAAACACCATATATTTT.

This chain connects TRBV2 to TRBJ2-7, with D maybe TRBD2 (7 bases). Trimming shortened V by 6 bases and J by 4 bases, and 16 bases separated the two germline ends. This CDR3 region has 14 residues. Germline V CDR1 and CDR2: SNHLY, FYNNEI. CDR3 bases: TGTGCCAGCAGAAAGGGGGGGGATTATTACGAGCAGTACTTC. Translated, it gives CASRKGGDYYEQYF.

The chain carries TRBV5-5 and TRBJ1-2; 7 nucleotides line up with TRBD1. The ends lost 3 bases at V and 8 bases at J; junction bases unmatched: 16. CDR1 is SGHKS and CDR2 is YYEKEE in the germline V gene (reference sequence). CDR3 length: 16 amino acids. The CDR3 DNA reads as TGTGCCAGCAGCTCGACAGGGACCGTAAATTTAGGGGGCTACACCTTC. This translates into CASSSTGTVNLGGYTF.

This rearrangement joins TRBV4-1 to TRBJ2-3; 7 bases line up with TRBD2. CDR3 size: 17 residues. Germline V gene data show CDR1 as MGHRA and CDR2 as YSYEKL. Losses at the gene ends were 0 bases for V and 4 bases for J; bases not matched to a gene: 10. CDR3 amino acids: CASSQDGGRALADTQYF. In nucleotides, the CDR3 is TGCGCCAGCAGCCAAGATGGTGGGAGGGCCCTCGCAGATACGCAGTATTTT.

This sequence joins TRBV30 and TRBJ1-3; a weak D match, TRBD1 (6 bases). V was clipped by 2 bases and J by 4 bases, with 12 bases between them. Germline assignment: CDR1 GTSNPN and CDR2 SVGIG (reference sequence). CDR3 size: 14 residues. The DNA for the CDR3 is TGTGCCTGGAGTAAGGGGGGGGAAGGAAACACCATATATTTT. It encodes CAWSKGGEGNTIYF.

This chain uses TRBV28 with TRBJ2-7; the match to TRBD1 covers 9 bases. With V trimmed by 5 bases and J by 0 bases, 8 bases remained unmatched. The CDR3 sequence is 16 residues long. Germline V lookup: CDR1 MDHEN, CDR2 SYDVKM. In nucleotides, the CDR3 is TGTGCCAGCAGTCCTCTCGGACAGGGGAGCTCCTACGAGCAGTACTTC. Its protein is CASSPLGQGSSYEQYF.

V gene TRBV27 combines with J gene TRBJ1-2, with D maybe TRBD1 (5 bases). Germline CDR1 reads MNHEY; CDR2 reads SMNVEV (reference sequence). The CDR3 contains 15 residues. V shed 6 bases and J shed 8 bases, with 22 bases lying between them. The CDR3 region has the DNA TGTGCCAGCAGGGGGGAGCAAGGACGGGGGAGAGGCTACACCTTC. It specifies CASRGEQGRGRGYTF.

The chain has TRBV6-9 and TRBJ1-5, with TRBD1 as a possible D gene (6 bases). Germline V gene sequence: CDR1 MNHGY, CDR2 SVAAGI. The CDR3 length is 15 residues. V was pared by 0 bases and J by 3 bases, with 9 bases between. The CDR3 loop is CASSYSGHLNQPQHF. As DNA, the CDR3 is TGTGCCAGCAGTTATTCGGGACACCTCAATCAGCCCCAGCATTTT.

Only one count was recorded for this clone. This rearrangement joins TRBV2 to TRBJ1-4; 8 bases are shared with TRBD1. Germline CDR1 and CDR2: SNHLY and FYNNEI. V gave up 6 bases and J gave up 7 bases; unmatched junction bases: 7. The CDR3 is 14 residues long. The CDR3 loop is CASRAGTGFEKLFF. In nucleotides, the CDR3 is TGTGCCAGCAGAGCCGGGACAGGCTTTGAAAAACTGTTTTTT. Filled out from reference TRBV2 and TRBJ1-4, the complete variable domain reads EPEVTQTPSHQVTQMGQEVILRCVPISNHLYFYWYRQILGQKVEFLVSFYNNEISEKSEIFDDQFSVERPDGSNFTLKIRSTKLEDSAMYFCASRAGTGFEKLFFGSGTQLSVL.

This chain connects TRBV2 to TRBJ2-7, with 11 bases identical to TRBD1. The CDR3 has 15 residues. V trimming: 7 bases; J trimming: 2 bases; junction bases outside the gene matches: 7. Germline V gives CDR1 SNHLY, CDR2 FYNNEI. The CDR3 region has the DNA TGTGCCAGCACCCCGGGACAGGGGGTTACCTACGAGCAGTACTTC. This codes for CASTPGQGVTYEQYF.